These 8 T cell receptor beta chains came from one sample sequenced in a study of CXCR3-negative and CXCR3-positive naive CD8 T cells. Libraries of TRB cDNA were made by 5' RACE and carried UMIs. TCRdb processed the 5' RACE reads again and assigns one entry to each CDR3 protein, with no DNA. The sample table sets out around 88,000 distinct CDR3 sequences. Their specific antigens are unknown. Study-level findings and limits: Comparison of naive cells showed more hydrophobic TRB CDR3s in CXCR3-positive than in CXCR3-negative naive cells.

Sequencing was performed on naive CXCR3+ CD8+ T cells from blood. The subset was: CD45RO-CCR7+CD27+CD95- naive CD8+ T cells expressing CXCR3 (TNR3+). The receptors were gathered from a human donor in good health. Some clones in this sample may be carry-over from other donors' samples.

This CDR3 is CASSPGQGSTDTQYF. This chain connects TRBV5-1 to TRBJ2-3; no DNA is available, so the TRBD1 call from TCRdb remains unchecked. Germline V lookup: CDR1 SGHRS, CDR2 YFSETQ. CDR3 length: 15 residues. The full variable domain, its missing parts supplied by reference TRBV5-1 and TRBJ2-3, is KAGVTQTPRYLIKTRGQQVTLSCSPISGHRSVSWYQQTPGQGLQFLFEYFSETQRNKGNFPGRFSGRQFSNSRSEMNVSTLELGDSALYLCASSPGQGSTDTQYFGPGTRLTVL.

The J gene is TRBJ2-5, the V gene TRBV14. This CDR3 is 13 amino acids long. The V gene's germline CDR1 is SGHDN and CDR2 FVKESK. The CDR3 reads CASSQGLQETQYF.

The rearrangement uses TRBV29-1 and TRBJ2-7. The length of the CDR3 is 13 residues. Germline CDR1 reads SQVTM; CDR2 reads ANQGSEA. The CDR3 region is CSVRGLGIYEQYF.

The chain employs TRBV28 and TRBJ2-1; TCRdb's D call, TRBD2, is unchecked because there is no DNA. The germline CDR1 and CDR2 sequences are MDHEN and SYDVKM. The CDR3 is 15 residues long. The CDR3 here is CASSLLAGGYNEQFF.

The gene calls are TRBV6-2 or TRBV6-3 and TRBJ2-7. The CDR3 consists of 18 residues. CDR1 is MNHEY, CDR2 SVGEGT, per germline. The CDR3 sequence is CASSYSRVTELPSYEQYF.

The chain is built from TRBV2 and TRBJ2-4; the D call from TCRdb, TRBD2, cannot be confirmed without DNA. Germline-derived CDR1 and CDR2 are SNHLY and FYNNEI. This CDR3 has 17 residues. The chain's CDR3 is CASSDRRDFIAKNIQYF. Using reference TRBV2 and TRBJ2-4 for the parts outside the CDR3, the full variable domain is EPEVTQTPSHQVTQMGQEVILRCVPISNHLYFYWYRQILGQKVEFLVSFYNNEISEKSEIFDDQFSVERPDGSNFTLKIRSTKLEDSAMYFCASSDRRDFIAKNIQYFGAGTRLSVL.

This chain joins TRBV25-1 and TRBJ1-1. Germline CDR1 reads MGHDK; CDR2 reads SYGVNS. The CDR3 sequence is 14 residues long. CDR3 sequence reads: CASSEYFENTEAFF.

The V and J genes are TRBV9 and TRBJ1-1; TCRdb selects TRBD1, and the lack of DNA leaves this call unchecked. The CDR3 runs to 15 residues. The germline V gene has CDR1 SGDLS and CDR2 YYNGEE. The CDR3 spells CASSVPGQGAAEAFF.